This is a list of T cell receptor beta chains from one sample in a study of blood T cell repertoires in COVID-19. TCRdb's copy holds only in-frame clones and misses some; the assay was immunoSEQ multiplex PCR. The data contain about 370,000 clones, roughly 89% of them singletons. The sample taken for sequencing was peripheral blood. These receptors all come from a man younger than 35 with active or convalescent COVID-19. Each CDR3 is given with its conserved first and last residue. A D gene is named only where the DNA matches it firmly. Clone size, where shown, is once, few, many, or a class for clones that have expanded.

clone_size: few
j_call: TRBJ1-5
v_call: TRBV7-8
d_call: -
cdr3_aa: CASSLLWRDSNQPQHF
cdr3_nt: TGTGCCAGCAGCTTACTCTGGAGGGACAGCAATCAGCCCCAGCATTTT

clone_size: -
j_call: TRBJ2-1
v_call: TRBV27
d_call: -
cdr3_aa: CASSLWGAYNEQFF
cdr3_nt: TGTGCCAGCAGTTTATGGGGGGCCTACAATGAGCAGTTCTTC

clone_size: -
j_call: TRBJ2-7
v_call: TRBV6-6
d_call: TRBD2
cdr3_aa: CASSSGASFSYEQYF
cdr3_nt: TGTGCCAGCAGCAGCGGGGCTAGCTTCTCCTACGAGCAGTACTTC

clone_size: -
j_call: TRBJ1-6
v_call: TRBV5-6
d_call: -
cdr3_aa: CASSLVGSSYNSPLHF
cdr3_nt: TGTGCCAGCAGCTTGGTAGGGAGCTCCTATAATTCACCCCTCCACTTT

clone_size: -
j_call: TRBJ2-1
v_call: TRBV9
d_call: -
cdr3_aa: CASSPRLISEQFF
cdr3_nt: TGTGCCAGCAGCCCCAGGTTGATCTCTGAGCAGTTCTTC

clone_size: -
j_call: TRBJ1-2
v_call: TRBV6-2/TRBV6-3
d_call: TRBD1
cdr3_aa: CASSYSKQGALGYTF
cdr3_nt: TGTGCCAGCAGTTACTCGAAACAGGGGGCGCTTGGCTACACCTTC

clone_size: -
j_call: TRBJ2-3
v_call: TRBV7-2
d_call: -
cdr3_aa: CASSLGEKAGTDTQYF
cdr3_nt: TGTGCCAGCAGCTTAGGAGAAAAAGCGGGCACAGATACGCAGTATTTT

clone_size: -
j_call: TRBJ1-4
v_call: TRBV28
d_call: -
cdr3_aa: CASVQNEKLFF
cdr3_nt: TGTGCCAGCGTCCAGAATGAAAAACTGTTTTTT

clone_size: once
j_call: TRBJ1-6
v_call: TRBV9
d_call: -
cdr3_aa: CASSVETRNNSPLHF
cdr3_nt: TGTGCCAGCAGCGTCGAGACAAGAAATAATTCACCCCTCCACTTT

clone_size: -
j_call: TRBJ2-1
v_call: TRBV7-6
d_call: TRBD1
cdr3_aa: CASSQVGQGWDNEQFF
cdr3_nt: TGTGCCAGCAGCCAAGTCGGACAGGGGTGGGACAATGAGCAGTTCTTC

clone_size: -
j_call: TRBJ2-3
v_call: TRBV7-6
d_call: TRBD2
cdr3_aa: CASSLSGGHSTDTQYF
cdr3_nt: TGTGCCAGCAGCCTCAGCGGGGGGCACAGCACAGATACGCAGTATTTT

clone_size: -
j_call: TRBJ2-5
v_call: TRBV7-2
d_call: -
cdr3_aa: CASSPEGTQYF
cdr3_nt: TGTGCCAGCAGCCCTGAGGGGACCCAGTACTTC

clone_size: -
j_call: TRBJ2-7
v_call: TRBV4-1
d_call: TRBD1
cdr3_aa: CASSRNSGTVSYEQYF
cdr3_nt: TGCGCCAGCAGCCGGAACTCCGGGACAGTCTCCTACGAGCAGTACTTC

clone_size: -
j_call: TRBJ2-1
v_call: TRBV28
d_call: -
cdr3_aa: CASRLDWYNEQFF
cdr3_nt: TGTGCCAGCAGGCTAGACTGGTACAATGAGCAGTTCTTC

clone_size: -
j_call: TRBJ1-5
v_call: TRBV15
d_call: TRBD1
cdr3_aa: CATSSGTGPSNQPQHF
cdr3_nt: TGTGCCACCAGCAGCGGGACAGGGCCTAGCAATCAGCCCCAGCATTTT

clone_size: -
j_call: TRBJ1-2
v_call: TRBV19
d_call: -
cdr3_aa: CASRDSRAYGYTF
cdr3_nt: TGTGCCAGTAGGGACAGCCGAGCCTATGGCTACACCTTC

clone_size: -
j_call: TRBJ1-4
v_call: TRBV6-6
d_call: TRBD1
cdr3_aa: CASRQGANEKLFF
cdr3_nt: TGTGCCAGCCGACAGGGGGCTAATGAAAAACTGTTTTTT

clone_size: -
j_call: TRBJ2-3
v_call: TRBV7-2
d_call: TRBD2
cdr3_aa: CASSQTSGGYTDTQYF
cdr3_nt: TGTGCCAGCAGCCAGACTAGCGGGGGTTACACAGATACGCAGTATTTT

clone_size: -
j_call: TRBJ2-7
v_call: TRBV7-9
d_call: -
cdr3_aa: CASSLVGAINEQYF
cdr3_nt: TGTGCCAGCAGCTTAGTGGGGGCGATCAACGAGCAGTACTTC

clone_size: -
j_call: TRBJ1-1
v_call: TRBV3-1/TRBV3-2
d_call: TRBD1
cdr3_aa: CASSHDRGRNTEAFF
cdr3_nt: TGTGCCAGCAGCCACGACAGGGGACGGAACACTGAAGCTTTCTTT

clone_size: -
j_call: TRBJ1-5
v_call: TRBV19
d_call: TRBD1
cdr3_aa: CASSIGVDRGGQPQHF
cdr3_nt: TGTGCCAGTAGTATTGGCGTGGACAGGGGGGGTCAGCCCCAGCATTTT

clone_size: few
j_call: TRBJ2-1
v_call: TRBV7-2
d_call: -
cdr3_aa: CASSLLEANEQFF
cdr3_nt: TGTGCCAGCAGCTTACTGGAAGCGAATGAGCAGTTCTTC

clone_size: few
j_call: TRBJ1-1
v_call: TRBV7-9
d_call: -
cdr3_aa: CASSPLDSEAFF
cdr3_nt: TGTGCCAGCAGCCCATTGGACAGTGAAGCTTTCTTT

clone_size: -
j_call: TRBJ2-4
v_call: TRBV5-1
d_call: TRBD1
cdr3_aa: CASTKRWTGAPRRNIQYF
cdr3_nt: TGCGCCAGCACGAAAAGATGGACAGGGGCCCCAAGGCGTAACATTCAGTACTTC

clone_size: few
j_call: TRBJ1-2
v_call: TRBV7-6
d_call: TRBD1
cdr3_aa: CASSLVSGTGVDGYTF
cdr3_nt: TGTGCCAGCAGCTTAGTTTCGGGGACAGGGGTTGATGGCTACACCTTC

clone_size: -
j_call: TRBJ2-5
v_call: TRBV6-6
d_call: TRBD1
cdr3_aa: CASSFGTGQETQYF
cdr3_nt: TGTGCCAGCAGTTTTGGGACAGGGCAAGAGACCCAGTACTTC

clone_size: -
j_call: TRBJ2-7
v_call: TRBV7-3
d_call: -
cdr3_aa: CASSLPLGGQYF
cdr3_nt: TGTGCCAGCAGCTTGCCGCTCGGGGGGCAGTACTTC

clone_size: -
j_call: TRBJ2-1
v_call: TRBV10-2
d_call: -
cdr3_aa: CASRVLEFRNEQFF
cdr3_nt: TGCGCCAGCAGGGTGCTAGAGTTTCGCAATGAGCAGTTCTTC

clone_size: -
j_call: TRBJ2-2
v_call: TRBV5-1
d_call: -
cdr3_aa: CASSLGGQSGNTGELFF
cdr3_nt: TGCGCCAGCAGCTTGGGGGGGCAAAGCGGGAACACCGGGGAGCTGTTTTTT

clone_size: -
j_call: TRBJ2-7
v_call: TRBV6-5
d_call: -
cdr3_aa: CASSSPSSHEQYF
cdr3_nt: TGTGCCAGCAGTTCCCCATCATCCCACGAGCAGTACTTC

clone_size: -
j_call: TRBJ1-1
v_call: TRBV3-1/TRBV3-2
d_call: -
cdr3_aa: CASSPGYTEAFF
cdr3_nt: TGTGCCAGCAGCCCAGGGTACACTGAAGCTTTCTTT

clone_size: -
j_call: TRBJ2-1
v_call: TRBV19
d_call: TRBD2
cdr3_aa: CASSMLPGLAGSSYNEQFF
cdr3_nt: TGTGCCAGTAGTATGTTACCGGGACTAGCGGGGAGCTCCTACAATGAGCAGTTCTTC

clone_size: -
j_call: TRBJ1-2
v_call: TRBV6-5
d_call: -
cdr3_aa: CASSLAGADYGYTF
cdr3_nt: TGTGCCAGCAGCCTTGCGGGGGCGGACTATGGCTACACCTTC

clone_size: -
j_call: TRBJ1-2
v_call: TRBV27
d_call: -
cdr3_aa: CASSSPTRGSYGYTF
cdr3_nt: TGTGCCAGCAGTTCCCCAACTCGGGGGAGCTATGGCTACACCTTC

clone_size: -
j_call: TRBJ1-2
v_call: TRBV28
d_call: TRBD1
cdr3_aa: CASSPTPGTGSPSDYGYTF
cdr3_nt: TGTGCCAGCAGTCCAACCCCCGGGACAGGTTCTCCATCGGACTATGGCTACACCTTC

clone_size: -
j_call: TRBJ1-1
v_call: TRBV4-3
d_call: -
cdr3_aa: CASSQGGLGTEAFF
cdr3_nt: TGCGCCAGCAGCCAAGGGGGCCTGGGCACTGAAGCTTTCTTT

clone_size: -
j_call: TRBJ2-1
v_call: TRBV5-4
d_call: TRBD2
cdr3_aa: CASSSPGLAGGTYNEQFF
cdr3_nt: TGTGCCAGCAGCAGTCCGGGACTAGCGGGAGGGACCTACAATGAGCAGTTCTTC

clone_size: -
j_call: TRBJ2-1
v_call: TRBV7-7
d_call: TRBD1
cdr3_aa: CASSLKTGGYNEQFF
cdr3_nt: TGTGCTAGCAGCTTAAAAACAGGGGGTTACAATGAGCAGTTCTTC

clone_size: -
j_call: TRBJ1-2
v_call: TRBV25-1
d_call: -
cdr3_aa: CASSAQGYGYTF
cdr3_nt: TGTGCCAGCAGTGCGCAGGGTTATGGCTACACCTTC

clone_size: -
j_call: TRBJ2-3
v_call: TRBV6-6
d_call: -
cdr3_aa: CASSYAGRTDTQYF
cdr3_nt: TGTGCCAGCAGTTATGCAGGGCGTACAGATACGCAGTATTTT

clone_size: -
j_call: TRBJ2-7
v_call: TRBV27
d_call: -
cdr3_aa: CASSLFGNLHF
cdr3_nt: TGTGCCAGCAGTTTATTTGGCAATCTCCACTTC

clone_size: -
j_call: TRBJ1-1
v_call: TRBV5-1
d_call: TRBD1
cdr3_aa: CASSATGQIKAFF
cdr3_nt: TGCGCCAGCTCAGCCACGGGACAGATCAAAGCTTTCTTT

clone_size: -
j_call: TRBJ1-1
v_call: TRBV18
d_call: -
cdr3_aa: CASSPTTGMNTEAFF
cdr3_nt: TGTGCCAGCTCACCAACGACGGGAATGAACACTGAAGCTTTCTTT

clone_size: -
j_call: TRBJ2-7
v_call: TRBV6-5
d_call: TRBD2
cdr3_aa: CASGRAANEQYF
cdr3_nt: TGTGCCAGCGGGAGGGCCGCTAACGAGCAGTACTTC

clone_size: -
j_call: TRBJ2-1
v_call: TRBV18
d_call: TRBD2
cdr3_aa: CAGQGRAGGTYNEQFF
cdr3_nt: TGTGCCGGACAAGGTCGAGCGGGAGGTACCTACAATGAGCAGTTCTTC

clone_size: -
j_call: TRBJ2-1
v_call: TRBV6-2/TRBV6-3
d_call: -
cdr3_aa: CASSLRTSPPSNEQFF
cdr3_nt: TGTGCCAGCAGTTTACGAACCTCACCACCGAGCAATGAGCAGTTCTTC